Listed below are T cell receptor beta chains from one sample, sequenced in a study of shared T cell receptors in the human thymus. The data were produced by immunoSEQ multiplex PCR, yet TCRdb's version contains in-frame clones alone and is incomplete. Found here are about 380,000 clones, about 95% of them singletons; the top ten hold approximately 0.02%. The source material was thymocytes. Source of these receptors: a human donor. Both conserved end residues are part of each CDR3. D genes are given only for firm matches. Clone sizes are given selectively: once, few, many, or a class where the clone is expanded.

TRBD1,-,TRBV11-2,TRBJ1-4,CASSPGQQLGEKLFF,TGTGCCAGCAGCCCGGGACAGCAGCTTGGAGAAAAACTGTTTTTT
TRBD1,-,TRBV4-3,TRBJ2-7,CASSHDRGRGEQYF,TGCGCCAGCAGCCATGACAGGGGAAGAGGCGAGCAGTACTTC
TRBD2,-,TRBV4-2,TRBJ2-5,CASSQESTSGRETQYF,TGTGCCAGCAGCCAAGAGTCGACTAGCGGGAGGGAGACCCAGTACTTC
-,-,TRBV5-4,TRBJ2-1,CASSLGRGEQFF,TGTGCCAGCAGCTTGGGCCGGGGGGAGCAGTTCTTC
TRBD1,-,TRBV15,TRBJ1-2,CATSRQDRAWRGYTF,TGTGCCACCAGCAGACAAGACAGGGCCTGGAGGGGCTACACCTTC
-,-,TRBV7-2,TRBJ2-2,CASSFKASGELFF,TGTGCCAGCAGCTTCAAAGCGTCCGGGGAGCTGTTTTTT
-,-,TRBV28,TRBJ1-5,CASSLYVEEGLARRNQPQHF,TGTGCCAGCAGTTTATACGTGGAGGAGGGCTTGGCGAGACGCAATCAGCCCCAGCATTTT
-,-,TRBV27,TRBJ1-1,CASRGQPGTEAFF,TGTGCCAGCCGAGGCCAACCCGGGACTGAAGCTTTCTTT
TRBD2,-,TRBV6-1,TRBJ2-7,CASSEGVRLAGASYEQYF,TGTGCCAGCAGTGAAGGGGTAAGGTTAGCGGGGGCCTCCTACGAGCAGTACTTC
-,-,TRBV7-6,TRBJ2-7,CASSTGTGYEQYF,TGTGCCAGCAGCACTGGGACGGGATACGAGCAGTACTTC
-,few,TRBV4-1,TRBJ1-2,CASSQEGDGYTF,TGCGCCAGCAGCCAAGAAGGGGATGGCTACACCTTC
-,-,TRBV21-1,TRBJ2-7,CASRIRGGSGSGMDKQYF,TGTGCCAGCAGAATAAGGGGGGGTAGCGGGAGTGGAATGGACAAGCAGTACTTC
TRBD1,-,TRBV28,TRBJ2-7,CASRQGSTLYEQYF,TGTGCCAGCAGACAGGGGTCGACTCTCTACGAGCAGTACTTC
TRBD2,-,TRBV11-3,TRBJ2-3,CASSTQSGGGTDTQYF,TGTGCCAGCAGCACTCAATCCGGGGGGGGCACAGATACGCAGTATTTT
-,-,TRBV28,TRBJ2-7,CASRDFGPYEQYF,TGTGCCAGTAGGGACTTCGGCCCTTACGAGCAGTACTTC
-,-,TRBV7-2,TRBJ1-1,CASSLPKRVPVPEAFF,TGTGCCAGCAGCTTACCCAAGAGGGTCCCCGTGCCTGAAGCTTTCTTT
TRBD1,-,TRBV28,TRBJ2-3,CASGQQGARATDTQYF,TGTGCCAGCGGCCAGCAGGGGGCGAGGGCGACAGATACGCAGTATTTT
TRBD2,once,TRBV30,TRBJ2-1,CAWSVPGLAGCPNNEQFF,TGTGCCTGGAGTGTCCCGGGACTAGCGGGTTGCCCCAACAATGAGCAGTTCTTC
-,-,TRBV7-8,TRBJ1-1,CASSPTGRNTEAFF,TGTGCCAGCAGCCCTACAGGGCGGAACACTGAAGCTTTCTTT
-,-,TRBV7-2,TRBJ1-1,CASSFNAFF,TGTGCCAGCAGCTTTAACGCTTTCTTT
-,-,TRBV20-1,TRBJ2-1,CSARGEFEQFF,TGCAGTGCTAGGGGCGAGTTTGAGCAGTTCTTC
-,-,TRBV7-2,TRBJ1-1,CASSSHEVVTEAFF,TGTGCCAGCAGCTCTCATGAGGTAGTCACTGAAGCTTTCTTT